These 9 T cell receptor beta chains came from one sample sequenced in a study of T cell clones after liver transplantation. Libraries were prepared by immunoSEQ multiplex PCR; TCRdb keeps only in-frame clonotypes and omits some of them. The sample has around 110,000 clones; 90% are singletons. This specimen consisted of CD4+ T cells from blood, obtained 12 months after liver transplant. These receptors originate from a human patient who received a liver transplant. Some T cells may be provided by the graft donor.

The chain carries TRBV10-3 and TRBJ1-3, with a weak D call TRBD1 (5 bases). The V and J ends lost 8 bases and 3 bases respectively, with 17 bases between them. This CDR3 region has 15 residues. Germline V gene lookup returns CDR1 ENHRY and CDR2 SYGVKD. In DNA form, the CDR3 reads TGTGCCATCCGCCCGGGGCAAATAGGTGGAAACACCATATATTTT. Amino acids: CAIRPGQIGGNTIYF.

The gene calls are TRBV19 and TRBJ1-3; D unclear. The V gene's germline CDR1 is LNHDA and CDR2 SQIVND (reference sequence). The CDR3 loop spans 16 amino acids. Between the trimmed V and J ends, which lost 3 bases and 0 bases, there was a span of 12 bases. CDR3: CASSILGGNSGNTIYF. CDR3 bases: TGTGCCAGTAGTATCTTAGGCGGTAACTCTGGAAACACCATATATTTT.

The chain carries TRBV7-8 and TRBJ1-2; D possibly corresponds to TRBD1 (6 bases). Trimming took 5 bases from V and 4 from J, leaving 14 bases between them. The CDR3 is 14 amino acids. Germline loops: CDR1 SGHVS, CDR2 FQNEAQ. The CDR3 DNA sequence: TGTGCCAGCAGCGCAACACAGGGTGGCTATGGCTACACCTTC. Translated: CASSATQGGYGYTF.

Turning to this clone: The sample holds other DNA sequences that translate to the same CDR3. The DNA for the CDR3 is TGTGCCAGCAGCTTGGGGGCCTACGAGCAGTACTTC. This gives the protein CASSLGAYEQYF. V usage is TRBV5-6 and J usage is TRBJ2-7; no definite D call. Per germline, CDR1 SGHDT and CDR2 YYEEEE. The CDR3 sequence is 12 residues long. The ends were cut back, 0 bases at V and 2 bases at J, with 3 bases in the middle. The full variable domain, rest sourced from reference TRBV5-6 and TRBJ2-7, is DAGVTQSPTHLIKTRGQQVTLRCSPKSGHDTVSWYQQALGQGPQFIFQYYEEEERQRGNFPDRFSGHQFPNYSSELNVNALLLGDSALYLCASSLGAYEQYFGPGTRLTVT.

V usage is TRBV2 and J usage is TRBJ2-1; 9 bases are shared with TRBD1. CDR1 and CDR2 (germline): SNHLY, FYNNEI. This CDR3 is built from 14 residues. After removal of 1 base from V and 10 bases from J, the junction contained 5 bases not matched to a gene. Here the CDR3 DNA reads TGTGCCAGCAGTGAAGGGGGACAGGGTCTAGAGCAGTTCTTC. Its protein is CASSEGGQGLEQFF.

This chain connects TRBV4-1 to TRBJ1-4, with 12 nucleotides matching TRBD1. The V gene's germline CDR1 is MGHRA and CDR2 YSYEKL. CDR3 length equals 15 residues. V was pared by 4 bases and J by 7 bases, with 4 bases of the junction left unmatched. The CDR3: CASSPGTGGGEKLFF. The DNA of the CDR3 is TGCGCCAGCAGCCCTGGGACAGGGGGCGGTGAAAAACTGTTTTTT.

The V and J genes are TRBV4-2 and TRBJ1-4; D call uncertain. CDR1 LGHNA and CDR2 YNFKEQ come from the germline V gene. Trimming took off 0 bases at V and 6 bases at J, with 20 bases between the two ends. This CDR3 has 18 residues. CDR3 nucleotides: TGTGCCAGCAGCCAAGATACGTGGACTTATGGTGGGGATGAAAAACTGTTTTTT. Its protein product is CASSQDTWTYGGDEKLFF.

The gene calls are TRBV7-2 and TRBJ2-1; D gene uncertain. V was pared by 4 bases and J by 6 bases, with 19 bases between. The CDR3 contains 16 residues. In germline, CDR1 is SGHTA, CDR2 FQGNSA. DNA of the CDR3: TGTGCCAGCAGCTCCCGGGCCGGGCCACAGACCAATGAGCAGTTCTTC. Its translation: CASSSRAGPQTNEQFF.

CDR3 sequence (DNA): TGTGCCATTGCGCTAGGAGGCCCAGATACGCAGTATTTT. It encodes CAIALGGPDTQYF. V is TRBV10-3 and J is TRBJ2-3; a weak D match, TRBD2 (5 bases). V shed 9 bases and J shed 4 bases, with 14 bases lying between them. From germline, CDR1 is ENHRY and CDR2 SYGVKD. This CDR3 contains 13 residues.